This record looks at one T cell receptor (beta chain) sequence and its context. Its cognate antigen has yet to be identified. Base-call qualities are not available, and no considerably larger clone is one nucleotide away. The sample belongs to a study of T cells after yellow fever vaccination (dated by TCRdb to between 2017 and 2020). For the wider study: The SMART-Seq v4 Ultra Low Input RNA kit was used to prepare libraries from fractions with low cell numbers. Bulk TCR alpha and beta repertoires were sequenced longitudinally to track T-cell clones before and after primary and booster YFV17D yellow fever vaccination. The cohort comprised two healthy male donors, one aged 18 to 30 and one aged 30 to 40 years. Blood was drawn at multiple timepoints before and after primary and secondary immunization, with bulk PBMC replicates and cell subsets isolated. Results the study describes overall, beyond this receptor: Most clones expanded after primary vaccination (approximately 96% of CD4 and about 85% of CD8) were re-detected after the booster, suggesting that broad memory maintenance occurred. Only a couple of donors were included in the study, so the extent to which the findings can be generalized is limited. Compared with the primary T-cell response, the secondary T-cell response was weaker but faster, peaking on day 5 rather than day 15. A small fraction of clonotypes showed up in both the CD4 and CD8 compartments, probably as a result of convergent recombination. Computational filtering was needed because FACS-sorted repertoires could contain abundant contaminating clonotypes from the bulk population.

The treatment or condition label on this specimen signifies: live attenuated yellow fever vaccine strain. Two biological replicates of bulk PBMCs were collected at each blood-draw timepoint. PBMCs were isolated from peripheral blood using a standard Ficoll-Paque protocol. TriZol was used to extract RNA from bulk PBMCs, from CD4 and CD8 fractions, and from dextramer-positive and dextramer-negative fractions. From a lookup of the germline V gene (reference sequence), CDR1 and CDR2 are GTSNPN and SVGIG. V loses 5 bases at its end and J loses 3 bases; junction bases beyond the gene matches: 3. The CDR3 goes from the cysteine to the phenylalanine over 12 residues. The read is trimmed to its CDR3 DNA, 36 bases read in frame from base 1. The sequencing machine was an Illumina NovaSeq 6000. TCR cDNA was synthesized by 5'RACE template switching, which introduced a universal primer site and unique molecular identifiers. Priming for cDNA synthesis came from both the TCR alpha and TCR beta constant segments. Library amplification involved two PCR steps, and the second step added sample barcodes and sequencing adapters. Sequencing of libraries was done on Illumina HiSeq 2500 (2x100 bp) or NovaSeq (2x150 bp). Concerning the study's data processing: Demultiplexing of reads and collapsing into UMI consensus sequences were performed with MIGEC, and V(D)J alignment was carried out with MiXCR. Using edgeR on replicate PBMC samples, clonotypes were called vaccine-responding if FDR was below 0.01 and the log2 fold change was above 5 up to day 15. Each bulk clonotype was labeled CD4 or CD8 based on which sequenced repertoire, CD4 or CD8, contained the clonotype at higher abundance. The public reads were quality trimmed at Q25 with fastp and then assembled into clones with MiXCR by TCRdb, keeping productive beta chains. Records with the same CDR3 protein are collapsed into one entry carrying the most frequent genes and DNA. TCRdb, not the original authors, processed these V and J calls. Here the sample has 400,000 to 450,000 distinct CDR3 sequences; 15% to 20% occur a single time. The ten largest account for around 17% of the sample.

The rearranged chain carries TRBV30 and TRBJ2-5, with 7 central nucleotides matching TRBD1. This TCR was recovered from a man between 18 and 29 years old who received the YFV17D yellow fever vaccine. The sequenced sample was PBMCs, obtained before the yellow fever booster vaccination. The nucleotide sequence is TGTGCCTGGGGGACAGCAGAAGAGACCCAGTACTTC. Its translation is CAWGTAEETQYF.